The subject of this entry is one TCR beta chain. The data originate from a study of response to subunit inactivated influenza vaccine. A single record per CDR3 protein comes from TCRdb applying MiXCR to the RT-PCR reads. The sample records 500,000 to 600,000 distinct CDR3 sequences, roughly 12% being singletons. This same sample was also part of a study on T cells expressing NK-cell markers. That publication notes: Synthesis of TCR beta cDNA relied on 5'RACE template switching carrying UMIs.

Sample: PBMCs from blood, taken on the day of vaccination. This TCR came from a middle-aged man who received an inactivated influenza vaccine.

CDR3 amino acids: CASSPGLDTEAFF. CDR3 in DNA: TGCGCCAGCAGCCCAGGGTTGGACACTGAAGCTTTCTTT. This chain joins TRBV5-1 and TRBJ1-1, with D tentatively TRBD1 (5 bases). CDR1 is SGHRS, CDR2 YFSETQ, per germline. This CDR3 comprises 13 residues. Trimming removed 4 bases from V and 3 bases from J, with 10 bases in between.